The T cell receptor (beta chain) under discussion was sequenced for a study of T cell changes during pregnancy in multiple sclerosis. CDR3 size: 12 residues. The V end was cut by 0 bases, the J end by 6 bases, with 7 bases between. The V gene's germline CDR1 is SGHRS and CDR2 YFSETQ. The method was immunoSEQ multiplex PCR; TCRdb's version includes in-frame clones alone and lacks a portion of them. The repertoire holds about 52,000 clones, approximately 92% seen once, with roughly 0.71% in the top ten. Specimen: CD4+ T cells from peripheral blood mononuclear cells, collected in the third trimester of pregnancy. The TCR sequence derives from a female donor with multiple sclerosis, enrolled in a pregnancy study. The rearrangement uses TRBV5-1 and TRBJ2-7; D possibly corresponds to TRBD1 (5 bases). The CDR3 sequence is CASSLDRSEQYF. DNA of the CDR3: TGCGCCAGCAGCTTGGACAGGAGCGAGCAGTACTTC. Full variable domain (outside the CDR3, taken from reference TRBV5-1 and TRBJ2-7): KAGVTQTPRYLIKTRGQQVTLSCSPISGHRSVSWYQQTPGQGLQFLFEYFSETQRNKGNFPGRFSGRQFSNSRSEMNVSTLELGDSALYLCASSLDRSEQYFGPGTRLTVT.